This is a list of T cell receptor beta chains from one sample in a study of T cell responses to AZD1222 COVID-19 vaccine. The data were produced by immunoSEQ multiplex PCR, yet TCRdb's version contains in-frame clones alone and is incomplete. The table shows 65,000 to 90,000 clones, with approximately 87% occurring only once. The material was peripheral blood, obtained on day 0 of AZD1222 vaccination. All receptors come from an adult in good health. Both conserved end residues are part of each CDR3.

TRBJ1-1 | 14 | TRBV5-8 | CASSRYGGNTEAFF
TRBJ1-5 | 14 | TRBV7-3 | CASSRKSYNQPQHF
TRBJ2-7 | 14 | TRBV3-1/TRBV3-2 | CASSQGQGPYEQYF
TRBJ1-5 | 14 | TRBV6-6 | CASSNSPGNQPQHF
TRBJ2-7 | 18 | TRBV4-1 | CASSQPLAGGRASYEQYF
TRBJ2-7 | 14 | TRBV7-2 | CASSSPGQGYEQYF
TRBJ1-2 | 14 | TRBV28 | CASSLGQANYGYTF
TRBJ2-1 | 16 | TRBV5-5 | CASSLEGTGGGNEQFF
TRBJ2-1 | 14 | TRBV11-3 | CASSSVWTSGEQFF
TRBJ2-3 | 16 | TRBV19 | CASRREGRPGTDTQYF
TRBJ1-1 | 14 | TRBV6-6 | CASSYHPMDTEAFF
TRBJ2-2 | 16 | TRBV11-1 | CASSPRDRGNTGELFF
TRBJ2-2 | 15 | TRBV11-2 | CASSLDGIGTGELFF
TRBJ2-7 | 15 | TRBV10-1 | CASSEIRGRAYEQYF
TRBJ1-3 | 13 | TRBV6-5 | CASSRQSGNTIYF
TRBJ2-1 | 14 | TRBV6-4 | CASSSEVGYNEQFF
TRBJ1-5 | 14 | TRBV15 | CATSLGQANQPQHF
TRBJ2-2 | 14 | TRBV5-1 | CASSLDTNTGELFF
TRBJ1-1 | 13 | TRBV6-6 | CASSQDRNTEAFF
TRBJ1-1 | 16 | TRBV13 | CASSLGTSADLTEAFF
TRBJ2-5 | 11 | TRBV10-2 | CASRSGGTQYF
TRBJ1-5 | 15 | TRBV6-5 | CASTQDRGGNQPQHF
TRBJ1-5 | 17 | TRBV28 | CASSLRPAGVRNQPQHF
TRBJ1-1 | 12 | TRBV10-3 | CAISESRSEAFF